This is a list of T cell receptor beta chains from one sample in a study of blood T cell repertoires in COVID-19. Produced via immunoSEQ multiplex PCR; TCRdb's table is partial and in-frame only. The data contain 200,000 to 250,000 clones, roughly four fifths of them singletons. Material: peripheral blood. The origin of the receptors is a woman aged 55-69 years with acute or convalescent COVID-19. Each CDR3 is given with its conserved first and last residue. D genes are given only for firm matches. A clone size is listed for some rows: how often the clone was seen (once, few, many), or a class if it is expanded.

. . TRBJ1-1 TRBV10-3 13 TGTGCCATCAGTGCCCAGCTAGACACTGAAGCTTTCTTT CAISAQLDTEAFF
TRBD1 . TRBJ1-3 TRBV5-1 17 TGCGCCAGCAGCTTGGAGGGGACAGGGATCTCTGGAAACACCATATATTTT CASSLEGTGISGNTIYF
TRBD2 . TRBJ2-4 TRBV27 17 TGTGCCAGCAGCAACCCCGCGGGGGGGAGAGCCAAAAACATTCAGTACTTC CASSNPAGGRAKNIQYF
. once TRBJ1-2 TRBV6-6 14 TGTGCCAGCAGTTACGGGGGCTACACGGGGGGCTACACCTTC CASSYGGYTGGYTF
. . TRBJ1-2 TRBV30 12 TGTGCCTGGAACGCGGGGTACTATGGCTACACCTTC CAWNAGYYGYTF
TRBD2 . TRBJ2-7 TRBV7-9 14 TGTGCCAGCAGACCTAGCGGGGAAGCCTACGAGCAGTACTTC CASRPSGEAYEQYF
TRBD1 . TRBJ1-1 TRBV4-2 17 TGTGCCAGCAGCCAGGGACAGGGGGTCCAACCCACCGCTGAAGCTTTCTTT CASSQGQGVQPTAEAFF
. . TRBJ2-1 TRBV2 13 TGTGCCAGCCTCCAGCGGAGGGACAATGAGCAGTTCTTC CASLQRRDNEQFF
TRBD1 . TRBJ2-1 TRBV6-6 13 TGTGCCAGCAGCGAAAAGACAGGGGGGGAGCAGTTCTTC CASSEKTGGEQFF
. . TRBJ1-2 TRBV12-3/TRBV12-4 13 TGTGCCAGCAGTTTCATCAGTAACTATGGCTACACCTTC CASSFISNYGYTF
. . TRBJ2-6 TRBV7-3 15 TGTGCCAGCAGCTTACCAGGGGTTGGGGCCAACGTCCTGACTTTC CASSLPGVGANVLTF
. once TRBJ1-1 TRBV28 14 TGTGCCAGCATGGGTCCAGGCCAGAACACTGAAGCTTTCTTT CASMGPGQNTEAFF
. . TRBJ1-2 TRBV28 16 TGTGCCAGCAGTACACCCGGAGGGGTTCCTAACTATGGCTACACCTTC CASSTPGGVPNYGYTF